The 15 T cell receptor beta chains below come from one sample, sequenced in a study of PD-L1 blockade in urothelial cancer (dated by TCRdb to the late 2010s). Library generation was performed with the immunoSEQ multiplex PCR assay. TCRdb stores this immuneACCESS table with in-frame sequences only. Part of the clones is absent; in the studies checked, under half of the shortfall reflects unresolved V genes, and no reason is known for the rest. The sample table holds under 40,000 clones, of which roughly 90% were seen once. Jointly, the top ten make up approximately 8% of the sample. The sequencing used PBMCs, collected around atezolizumab (anti-PD-L1) treatment. The receptors were gathered from a man aged 65-85 years with urothelial cancer.

The sample holds one count of this clone. The rearrangement links TRBV6-5 to TRBJ1-1; D perhaps matches TRBD1 (5 bases). V lost 0 bases and J 4 bases, leaving 12 bases between the germline ends. Per germline, CDR1 MNHEY and CDR2 SVGAGI. The CDR3 contains 15 residues. CDR3 amino acids: CASSYSIRGFTEAFF. For the CDR3, the DNA is TGTGCCAGCAGTTACTCGATAAGGGGCTTCACTGAAGCTTTCTTT.

The chain has TRBV10-3 and TRBJ2-5; D perhaps matches TRBD1 (6 bases). This CDR3 is 12 amino acids long. Trimming cost V 2 bases and J 5 bases, with 6 bases left between them. Germline loops: CDR1 ENHRY, CDR2 SYGVKD. The CDR3, as DNA: TGTGCCATCAGTGAGGGGGGCGAGACCCAGTACTTC. Translation: CAISEGGETQYF.

To note about this clone: Different DNA sequences within this sample yield the same CDR3. The chain couples TRBV7-2 to TRBJ2-1; 11 nucleotides line up with TRBD2. J was trimmed by 4 bases and V by 1 base; bases with no gene match: 0. Per germline, CDR1 SGHTA and CDR2 FQGNSA. This CDR3 comprises 15 residues. DNA for the CDR3: TGTGCCAGCAGCTTAGGACTAGCGGGATACAATGAGCAGTTCTTC. This sequence encodes CASSLGLAGYNEQFF.

The chain carries TRBV6-6 and TRBJ2-2, with D uncertain. This CDR3 has 13 residues. CDR1 and CDR2 from the germline V gene are MNHNY and SVGAGI (reference sequence). V was cut by 7 bases and J by 0 bases, with 6 bases left in between. The CDR3 DNA reads TGTGCCAGCACCCTATCGAACACCGGGGAGCTGTTTTTT. Amino acid sequence: CASTLSNTGELFF.

The rearrangement uses TRBV18 and TRBJ2-7; a weak D match, TRBD2 (7 bases). Germline V gene data show CDR1 as KGHSH and CDR2 as LQKENI. V was clipped by 1 base and J by 4 bases, with 14 bases between them. There are 15 residues in the CDR3. CDR3 loop: CASSPQGGGQYEQYF. The DNA of the CDR3 is TGTGCCAGCTCACCACAAGGGGGAGGGCAATACGAGCAGTACTTC.

The chain links TRBV10-2 to TRBJ1-1, with 8 bases lining up with TRBD1. CDR1 and CDR2 (germline): WSHSY, SAAADI. The length of the CDR3 is 14 residues. The J segment lost 4 bases and the V segment lost 3 bases, leaving 4 bases of the junction unmatched. This CDR3 is CASSEGQGGTEAFF. The CDR3 DNA reads as TGCGCCAGCAGTGAAGGACAGGGTGGCACTGAAGCTTTCTTT.

The chain links TRBV25-1 to TRBJ2-3, with 9 bases identical to TRBD2. The CDR3 consists of 14 residues. Germline CDR1 reads MGHDK; CDR2 reads SYGVNS. Trimming took 10 bases from V and 4 from J; bases not matched to a gene: 9. The CDR3 protein is CATIAGGFADTQYF. CDR3 sequence (DNA): TGTGCCACCATTGCGGGAGGGTTCGCAGATACGCAGTATTTT.

This chain joins TRBV18 and TRBJ1-2; TRBD1 matches 7 bases. V shed 0 bases and J 3 bases; nucleotides not matched to a gene: 1. CDR3 length: 14 amino acids. CDR1 and CDR2 (germline): KGHSH, LQKENI. The CDR3 DNA follows: TGTGCCAGCTCACCACCTGGGACAGACTATGGCTACACCTTC. Translation gives CASSPPGTDYGYTF.

This chain joins TRBV19 and TRBJ2-6, with 7 bases aligning to TRBD1. The CDR3 covers 16 residues. V was clipped by 7 bases and J by 2 bases; unmatched bases: 8. CDR1 LNHDA and CDR2 SQIVND come from the germline V gene (reference sequence). The DNA for the CDR3 is TGTGCCAGTACCCTAAAGGGGACAGCTGGGGCCAACGTCCTGACTTTC. This translates into CASTLKGTAGANVLTF.

The J gene is TRBJ2-1, the V gene TRBV19; 7 bases are shared with TRBD1. The junction had 17 bases not matched to a gene; V was cut back by 8 bases and J by 7 bases. The CDR3 runs to 16 residues. Germline values: CDR1 LNHDA, CDR2 SQIVND (reference sequence). This chain's CDR3 is CASQDRSRGLFNEQFF. The DNA for the CDR3 is TGTGCCAGTCAGGACAGGTCCAGGGGTCTTTTTAATGAGCAGTTCTTC.

The CDR3 sequence is CASSQRSSGPANTEAFF. CDR3 nucleotides: TGCGCCAGCAGCCAAAGGTCCTCGGGTCCAGCGAACACTGAAGCTTTCTTT. This sequence joins TRBV4-1 and TRBJ1-1, with D uncertain. The germline gives CDR1 MGHRA, CDR2 YSYEKL. V lost 2 bases to trimming and J lost 1 base, with 17 bases between them. The CDR3 length is 17 residues.

The J gene is TRBJ2-2, the V gene TRBV11-1; 10 bases fit TRBD1. The CDR3 has 17 residues. The junction had 8 bases not matched to a gene; V was cut back by 1 base and J by 6 bases. In germline, CDR1 is SGHAT, CDR2 FQDESV (reference sequence). This chain's CDR3 is CASSLGNADRGAGELFF. CDR3 in DNA: TGTGCCAGCAGCTTAGGGAACGCGGACAGGGGGGCCGGGGAGCTGTTTTTT.

The J gene is TRBJ2-7, the V gene TRBV29-1; D unclear. Germline V gene sequence: CDR1 SQVTM, CDR2 ANQGSEA. The CDR3 spans 12 residues. The V gene lost 1 base and the J gene lost 2 bases, with 6 bases spanning the gap. CDR3 coding DNA: TGCAGCGTTGAAGTTAGAGCCTACGAGCAGTACTTC. Translation gives CSVEVRAYEQYF.

V and J are TRBV7-9 and TRBJ2-4, with D perhaps TRBD2 (7 bases). CDR1 and CDR2 from the germline V gene are SEHNR and FQNEAQ (reference sequence). The CDR3 extends over 17 amino acids. Trimming took off 3 bases at V and 0 bases at J, with 15 bases between the two ends. The CDR3 region is CASSFSGGPGAKNIQYF. The DNA for the CDR3 is TGTGCCAGCAGCTTCTCGGGGGGCCCAGGAGCCAAAAACATTCAGTACTTC.

The chain uses TRBV9 and TRBJ2-3; no clear D. The CDR3 has 15 amino acids. The V end lost 3 bases, the J end lost 2 bases, and 13 bases lay between the germline ends. From germline, CDR1 is SGDLS and CDR2 YYNGEE. This CDR3 reads CASSEFVFSTDTQYF. Here the CDR3 DNA reads TGTGCCAGCAGCGAATTCGTCTTTTCCACAGATACGCAGTATTTT.